The clone carrying this T cell receptor beta chain was found once. What it recognizes is unknown. The sample comes from a study of T cell repertoires in cytomegalovirus infection. Notes on the study in general: HLA-C-restricted CMV-specific TCR beta clonotypes were dominant in the ex vivo response.

Trimming at V came to 5 bases and at J to 4 bases, leaving 3 bases not matched to a gene. Germline V gene lookup returns CDR1 SGHNT and CDR2 YENEEA. This CDR3 spans 14 amino acids. One entry per CDR3 protein results from TCRdb running MiXCR on the reads. The sample holds approximately 910,000 distinct CDR3 sequences, 30% to 40% seen once. The chain combines TRBV11-3 with TRBJ2-3; 10 positions match TRBD2. This receptor was identified in a human donor in good health (CMV status not recorded). Some clones in this sample may be carry-over from other donors' samples. Sample: cultured CD8+ T cells from PBMCs, taken from culture after CMV antigen stimulation. The DNA for the CDR3 is TGTGCCAGCAGCACTAGCGGGACCGCAGATACGCAGTATTTT. Its protein is CASSTSGTADTQYF. The full variable domain, rest sourced from reference TRBV11-3 and TRBJ2-3, is EAGVVQSPRYKIIEKKQPVAFWCNPISGHNTLYWYLQNLGQGPELLIRYENEEAVDDSQLPKDRFSAERLKGVDSTLKIQPAELGDSAVYLCASSTSGTADTQYFGPGTRLTVL.